The rows below give T cell receptor beta chains drawn from one sample of a study of OX40 agonist ivuxolimab in advanced cancers. Data came from immunoSEQ multiplex PCR; TCRdb stores just in-frame clones and leaves some out. The sample lists tens of thousands of clones, 89% occurring once. The source material was CD4+ or CD8+ T cells sorted from blood, sampled in a trial of the OX40 agonist ivuxolimab. These receptors came from an adult with an advanced solid tumor such as melanoma, head and neck, liver or kidney cancer. CDR3s include the opening cysteine and the closing phenylalanine or tryptophan. Each record gives: V gene, CDR3 length, clone size, D gene, J gene, CDR3 protein, CDR3 DNA. D genes are given only for firm matches. Size is stated for part of the rows, as once, few or many counts, or as a class when the clone is expanded.

v_gene: TRBV23-1; len: 15; abundance: .; d_gene: .; j_gene: TRBJ1-1; CDR3aa: CASSRPTGMNTEAFF; CDR3nt: TGCGCCAGCAGTCGCCCCACCGGGATGAACACTGAAGCTTTCTTT
v_gene: TRBV7-9; len: 15; abundance: .; d_gene: .; j_gene: TRBJ1-3; CDR3aa: CASEGYVGSGNTIYF; CDR3nt: TGTGCCAGCGAAGGTTATGTCGGTTCTGGAAACACCATATATTTT
v_gene: TRBV7-9; len: 13; abundance: .; d_gene: .; j_gene: TRBJ1-1; CDR3aa: CASGDRMNTEAFF; CDR3nt: TGTGCCAGCGGCGACAGGATGAACACTGAAGCTTTCTTT
v_gene: TRBV9; len: 16; abundance: .; d_gene: TRBD2; j_gene: TRBJ2-3; CDR3aa: CASSPRLAGVTDTQYF; CDR3nt: TGTGCCAGCAGCCCCCGACTAGCGGGGGTCACAGATACGCAGTATTTT
v_gene: TRBV28; len: 13; abundance: .; d_gene: .; j_gene: TRBJ1-2; CDR3aa: CASSFWLSYGYTF; CDR3nt: TGTGCCAGCAGTTTTTGGCTTAGCTATGGCTACACCTTC
v_gene: TRBV7-3; len: 13; abundance: .; d_gene: .; j_gene: TRBJ2-7; CDR3aa: CASSAERGYEQYF; CDR3nt: TGTGCCAGCAGCGCCGAAAGGGGCTACGAGCAGTACTTC
v_gene: TRBV4-1; len: 15; abundance: .; d_gene: .; j_gene: TRBJ2-3; CDR3aa: CASSQAGTRTDTQYF; CDR3nt: TGCGCCAGCAGCCAAGCAGGGACCCGCACAGATACGCAGTATTTT
v_gene: TRBV21-1; len: 17; abundance: .; d_gene: .; j_gene: TRBJ2-7; CDR3aa: CASSKWIGRVRFYEQYF; CDR3nt: TGTGCCAGCAGCAAATGGATTGGTAGGGTTCGGTTCTACGAGCAGTACTTC
v_gene: TRBV11-1; len: 14; abundance: .; d_gene: .; j_gene: TRBJ1-4; CDR3aa: CASSLPGGSEKLFF; CDR3nt: TGTGCCAGCAGCTTACCCGGGGGCAGTGAAAAACTGTTTTTT
v_gene: TRBV29-1; len: 15; abundance: .; d_gene: TRBD1; j_gene: TRBJ2-6; CDR3aa: CSARTGGFGANVLTF; CDR3nt: TGCAGCGCGCGGACAGGGGGCTTTGGGGCCAACGTCCTGACTTTC
v_gene: TRBV5-1; len: 14; abundance: .; d_gene: .; j_gene: TRBJ1-1; CDR3aa: CASSLGAPVTEAFF; CDR3nt: TGCGCCAGCAGCTTAGGGGCGCCGGTTACTGAAGCTTTCTTT
v_gene: TRBV27; len: 15; abundance: once; d_gene: TRBD1; j_gene: TRBJ2-7; CDR3aa: CASRSGTGVFYEQYF; CDR3nt: TGTGCCAGCAGAAGCGGGACAGGGGTATTCTACGAGCAGTACTTC
v_gene: TRBV9; len: 15; abundance: .; d_gene: TRBD1; j_gene: TRBJ2-1; CDR3aa: CASSVAAGGYNEQFF; CDR3nt: TGTGCCAGCAGCGTAGCGGCAGGGGGCTACAATGAGCAGTTCTTC
v_gene: TRBV7-8; len: 16; abundance: .; d_gene: TRBD2; j_gene: TRBJ2-7; CDR3aa: CASSLGPAGASYEQYF; CDR3nt: TGTGCCAGCAGCTTAGGGCCAGCGGGGGCCTCCTACGAGCAGTACTTC
v_gene: TRBV7-9; len: 15; abundance: .; d_gene: .; j_gene: TRBJ1-2; CDR3aa: CASSLSNGPRFRYTF; CDR3nt: TGTGCCAGCAGTCTGTCGAACGGCCCAAGGTTTCGCTACACCTTC
v_gene: TRBV6-6; len: 13; abundance: .; d_gene: .; j_gene: TRBJ1-2; CDR3aa: CASSYGREYGYTF; CDR3nt: TGTGCCAGCAGTTATGGGAGAGAGTATGGCTACACCTTC
v_gene: TRBV18; len: 14; abundance: .; d_gene: TRBD2; j_gene: TRBJ2-7; CDR3aa: CASSREGGNYEQYF; CDR3nt: TGTGCCAGCTCACGCGAGGGAGGGAACTACGAGCAGTACTTC
v_gene: TRBV5-1; len: 14; abundance: .; d_gene: .; j_gene: TRBJ1-2; CDR3aa: CASSLREGTYGYTF; CDR3nt: TGCGCCAGCAGCTTGAGAGAAGGGACCTATGGCTACACCTTC
v_gene: TRBV6-1; len: 17; abundance: .; d_gene: .; j_gene: TRBJ2-7; CDR3aa: CASSESRGSLSTYEQYF; CDR3nt: TGTGCCAGCAGTGAAAGTAGAGGGTCACTCTCAACCTACGAGCAGTACTTC
v_gene: TRBV7-2; len: 15; abundance: .; d_gene: .; j_gene: TRBJ2-7; CDR3aa: CASSPQGRGRFEQYF; CDR3nt: TGTGCCAGCAGCCCTCAAGGCCGGGGGCGCTTCGAGCAGTACTTC
v_gene: TRBV18; len: 13; abundance: .; d_gene: TRBD1; j_gene: TRBJ2-7; CDR3aa: CASSRTGGNEQYF; CDR3nt: TGTGCCAGCTCACGGACAGGGGGTAACGAGCAGTACTTC
v_gene: TRBV9; len: 15; abundance: few; d_gene: .; j_gene: TRBJ1-3; CDR3aa: CASSAIQSSGNTIYF; CDR3nt: TGTGCCAGCAGCGCAATACAGAGCTCTGGAAACACCATATATTTT
v_gene: TRBV2; len: 13; abundance: .; d_gene: .; j_gene: TRBJ2-7; CDR3aa: CASNTGPAYEQYF; CDR3nt: TGTGCCAGCAATACGGGGCCCGCCTACGAGCAGTACTTC
v_gene: TRBV7-9; len: 16; abundance: .; d_gene: .; j_gene: TRBJ2-3; CDR3aa: CASSPRGAGRTDTQYF; CDR3nt: TGTGCCAGCAGCCCAAGGGGGGCAGGTCGCACAGATACGCAGTATTTT
v_gene: TRBV5-6; len: 13; abundance: .; d_gene: .; j_gene: TRBJ2-5; CDR3aa: CASSFVLWETQYF; CDR3nt: TGTGCCAGCAGCTTTGTGCTATGGGAGACCCAGTACTTC
v_gene: TRBV29-1; len: 15; abundance: once; d_gene: .; j_gene: TRBJ2-3; CDR3aa: CSVATQGGGTDTQYF; CDR3nt: TGCAGCGTGGCTACCCAGGGCGGGGGCACAGATACGCAGTATTTT
v_gene: TRBV6-5; len: 13; abundance: once; d_gene: TRBD1; j_gene: TRBJ1-2; CDR3aa: CAGKRTGAYGYTF; CDR3nt: TGTGCCGGCAAGAGGACAGGGGCCTATGGCTACACCTTC
v_gene: TRBV7-2; len: 14; abundance: .; d_gene: .; j_gene: TRBJ2-7; CDR3aa: CASSLGLVPYEQYF; CDR3nt: TGTGCCAGCAGCTTGGGTCTAGTTCCCTACGAGCAGTACTTC
v_gene: TRBV5-1; len: 14; abundance: .; d_gene: .; j_gene: TRBJ2-2; CDR3aa: CASSLQASTRELFF; CDR3nt: TGCGCCAGCAGCTTACAGGCCTCTACCAGGGAGCTGTTTTTT
v_gene: TRBV15; len: 15; abundance: .; d_gene: .; j_gene: TRBJ2-5; CDR3aa: CATSRVPNYQETQYF; CDR3nt: TGTGCCACCAGCAGAGTTCCCAACTACCAAGAGACCCAGTACTTC
v_gene: TRBV7-2; len: 18; abundance: .; d_gene: TRBD2; j_gene: TRBJ2-7; CDR3aa: CASSLTGGGDFRDYEQYF; CDR3nt: TGTGCCAGCAGCTTAACGGGCGGGGGGGATTTTAGGGATTACGAGCAGTACTTC
v_gene: TRBV27; len: 11; abundance: once; d_gene: TRBD2; j_gene: TRBJ2-7; CDR3aa: CASTTSGKPYF; CDR3nt: TGTGCCAGCACCACTAGCGGGAAACCTTACTTC
v_gene: TRBV6-1; len: 14; abundance: few; d_gene: .; j_gene: TRBJ1-1; CDR3aa: CASSKEGQNTEAFF; CDR3nt: TGTGCCAGCAGCAAGGAGGGACAGAACACTGAAGCTTTCTTT
v_gene: TRBV7-9; len: 12; abundance: .; d_gene: .; j_gene: TRBJ2-7; CDR3aa: CASSYDSYEQYF; CDR3nt: TGTGCCAGCAGCTACGACAGCTACGAGCAGTACTTC
v_gene: TRBV5-5; len: 14; abundance: few; d_gene: .; j_gene: TRBJ2-5; CDR3aa: CASSLRVLQETQYF; CDR3nt: TGTGCCAGCAGCTTGCGGGTTCTTCAAGAGACCCAGTACTTC
v_gene: TRBV21-1; len: 18; abundance: .; d_gene: .; j_gene: TRBJ2-3; CDR3aa: CASSKVGTSGRSTDTQYF; CDR3nt: TGTGCCAGCAGCAAAGTGGGGACTAGCGGGAGGTCGACAGATACGCAGTATTTT
v_gene: TRBV4-2; len: 15; abundance: .; d_gene: .; j_gene: TRBJ2-5; CDR3aa: CASSLARPIQETQYF; CDR3nt: TGTGCCAGCAGCTTGGCCAGGCCCATACAAGAGACCCAGTACTTC